These 10 T cell receptor beta chains were sequenced from one sample in a study of blood T cells in healthy people across ages. Together with a sample-barcoded 5' primer, a J-beta primer mix was included in a second PCR lasting roughly 6 to 12 cycles. TCRdb re-analysed the 5' RACE reads in MiXCR, keeping a single row per CDR3 protein. The sample lists some 700,000 distinct CDR3 sequences, around 46% occurring once. Sequencing was carried out using blood. The origin of the receptors is a woman aged 55-69 years in good health.

The J gene is TRBJ2-1, the V gene TRBV4-1, with D hard to call. Trimming removed 0 bases at V and 7 bases at J, with 10 bases between. This CDR3 is 14 amino acids long. Germline V gene lookup returns CDR1 MGHRA and CDR2 YSYEKL. Written as DNA, the CDR3 is TGCGCCAGCAGCCAAGAAGTCTCAGTGAATGAGCAGTTCTTC. Protein product: CASSQEVSVNEQFF.

A few counts support this clonotype. This chain connects TRBV2 to TRBJ1-6; D not certain. Germline loops: CDR1 SNHLY, CDR2 FYNNEI. CDR3 size: 12 residues. Trimming left V 7 bases short and J 8 bases short, with 9 bases between. In DNA, the CDR3 is TGTGCCAGCACCTCGGGGTATTCACCCCTCCACTTT. Protein: CASTSGYSPLHF.

The chain links TRBV6-2 or TRBV6-3 to TRBJ2-6, with D maybe TRBD1 (6 bases). Germline values: CDR1 MNHEY, CDR2 SVGEGT. This CDR3 region has 19 residues. The germline V and J ends were trimmed by 7 bases and 4 bases, with 26 bases remaining between them. CDR3 residues: CASTRHRDTGFTGANVLTF. The DNA of the CDR3 is TGTGCCAGCACCCGCCACCGGGACACTGGCTTCACAGGGGCCAACGTCCTGACTTTC.

The chain has TRBV5-1 and TRBJ2-5; tentatively, D is TRBD2 (6 bases). The V and J ends lost 5 bases and 2 bases respectively, with 16 bases between them. CDR3 length equals 15 residues. In germline, CDR1 is SGHRS, CDR2 YFSETQ. In nucleotides, the CDR3 is TGCGCCAGCAGGGGCGGGGCGGTTGCACAAGAGACCCAGTACTTC. Encoded protein: CASRGGAVAQETQYF.

The sample holds many counts of this clonotype. The rearrangement links TRBV5-1 to TRBJ2-7, with 7 bases that match TRBD1. The CDR3 is made up of 15 amino acids. Germline V gene lookup returns CDR1 SGHRS and CDR2 YFSETQ. V shed 0 bases and J 2 bases; nucleotides not matched to a gene: 5. CDR3 region: CASSLGGTETYEQYF. For the CDR3, the DNA is TGCGCCAGCAGCTTGGGTGGGACAGAGACCTACGAGCAGTACTTC.

The rearrangement links TRBV14 to TRBJ2-1; D not resolved. The CDR3 consists of 12 residues. CDR1 and CDR2 (germline): SGHDN, FVKESK. Trimming stripped 4 bases from V and 10 bases from J, with 11 bases between. The CDR3 region is CASSLLGEEQFF. The CDR3 DNA follows: TGTGCCAGCAGCCTGTTAGGAGAAGAGCAGTTCTTC. Full variable domain (missing parts from reference TRBV14 and TRBJ2-1): EAGVTQFPSHSVIEKGQTVTLRCDPISGHDNLYWYRRVMGKEIKFLLHFVKESKQDESGMPNNRFLAERTGGTYSTLKVQPAELEDSGVYFCASSLLGEEQFFGPGTRLTVL.

About this clonotype itself: Just one base apart from a much larger clone, this may be a read error. V gene TRBV5-1 combines with J gene TRBJ2-1; no clear D. V lost 1 base, J lost 0 bases, and 5 bases lay in between. CDR3 length equals 14 residues. Germline V gene sequence: CDR1 SGHRS, CDR2 YFSETQ. The CDR3 DNA reads TGCGCCAGCAGCTTGACGAACTCCTACAATGAGCAGTTCTTC. Protein sequence: CASSLTNSYNEQFF.

The V gene is TRBV5-5, the J gene TRBJ1-2, with D unresolved. CDR1 and CDR2 (germline): SGHKS, YYEKEE (reference sequence). Trimming shortened V by 1 base and J by 7 bases, and 8 bases separated the two germline ends. The CDR3 runs 12 residues. The CDR3: CASSLTFSGYTF. CDR3 bases: TGTGCCAGCAGCTTGACATTTAGTGGCTACACCTTC.

This clonotype was detected only once. The chain carries TRBV24-1 and TRBJ2-7; possible D gene TRBD2, 7 bases. V was clipped by 6 bases and J by 5 bases, with 19 bases between them. The CDR3 consists of 15 residues. CDR1 is KGHDR, CDR2 SFDVKD, per germline. CDR3 in amino acids: CATSSEGDYKDEQYF. The CDR3 bases are TGTGCCACCAGTAGCGAGGGGGACTATAAGGACGAGCAGTACTTC.

This clonotype has a handful of counts. V gene TRBV20-1 combines with J gene TRBJ2-7; maybe TRBD1 (5 bases). V lost 0 bases, J lost 4 bases, and 7 bases lay in between. Germline lookup yields CDR1 DFQATT and CDR2 SNEGSKA (reference sequence). The CDR3 runs 12 residues. As DNA, the CDR3 is TGCAGTGCTAGAGATCACAGGTACGAGCAGTACTTC. It translates to CSARDHRYEQYF.